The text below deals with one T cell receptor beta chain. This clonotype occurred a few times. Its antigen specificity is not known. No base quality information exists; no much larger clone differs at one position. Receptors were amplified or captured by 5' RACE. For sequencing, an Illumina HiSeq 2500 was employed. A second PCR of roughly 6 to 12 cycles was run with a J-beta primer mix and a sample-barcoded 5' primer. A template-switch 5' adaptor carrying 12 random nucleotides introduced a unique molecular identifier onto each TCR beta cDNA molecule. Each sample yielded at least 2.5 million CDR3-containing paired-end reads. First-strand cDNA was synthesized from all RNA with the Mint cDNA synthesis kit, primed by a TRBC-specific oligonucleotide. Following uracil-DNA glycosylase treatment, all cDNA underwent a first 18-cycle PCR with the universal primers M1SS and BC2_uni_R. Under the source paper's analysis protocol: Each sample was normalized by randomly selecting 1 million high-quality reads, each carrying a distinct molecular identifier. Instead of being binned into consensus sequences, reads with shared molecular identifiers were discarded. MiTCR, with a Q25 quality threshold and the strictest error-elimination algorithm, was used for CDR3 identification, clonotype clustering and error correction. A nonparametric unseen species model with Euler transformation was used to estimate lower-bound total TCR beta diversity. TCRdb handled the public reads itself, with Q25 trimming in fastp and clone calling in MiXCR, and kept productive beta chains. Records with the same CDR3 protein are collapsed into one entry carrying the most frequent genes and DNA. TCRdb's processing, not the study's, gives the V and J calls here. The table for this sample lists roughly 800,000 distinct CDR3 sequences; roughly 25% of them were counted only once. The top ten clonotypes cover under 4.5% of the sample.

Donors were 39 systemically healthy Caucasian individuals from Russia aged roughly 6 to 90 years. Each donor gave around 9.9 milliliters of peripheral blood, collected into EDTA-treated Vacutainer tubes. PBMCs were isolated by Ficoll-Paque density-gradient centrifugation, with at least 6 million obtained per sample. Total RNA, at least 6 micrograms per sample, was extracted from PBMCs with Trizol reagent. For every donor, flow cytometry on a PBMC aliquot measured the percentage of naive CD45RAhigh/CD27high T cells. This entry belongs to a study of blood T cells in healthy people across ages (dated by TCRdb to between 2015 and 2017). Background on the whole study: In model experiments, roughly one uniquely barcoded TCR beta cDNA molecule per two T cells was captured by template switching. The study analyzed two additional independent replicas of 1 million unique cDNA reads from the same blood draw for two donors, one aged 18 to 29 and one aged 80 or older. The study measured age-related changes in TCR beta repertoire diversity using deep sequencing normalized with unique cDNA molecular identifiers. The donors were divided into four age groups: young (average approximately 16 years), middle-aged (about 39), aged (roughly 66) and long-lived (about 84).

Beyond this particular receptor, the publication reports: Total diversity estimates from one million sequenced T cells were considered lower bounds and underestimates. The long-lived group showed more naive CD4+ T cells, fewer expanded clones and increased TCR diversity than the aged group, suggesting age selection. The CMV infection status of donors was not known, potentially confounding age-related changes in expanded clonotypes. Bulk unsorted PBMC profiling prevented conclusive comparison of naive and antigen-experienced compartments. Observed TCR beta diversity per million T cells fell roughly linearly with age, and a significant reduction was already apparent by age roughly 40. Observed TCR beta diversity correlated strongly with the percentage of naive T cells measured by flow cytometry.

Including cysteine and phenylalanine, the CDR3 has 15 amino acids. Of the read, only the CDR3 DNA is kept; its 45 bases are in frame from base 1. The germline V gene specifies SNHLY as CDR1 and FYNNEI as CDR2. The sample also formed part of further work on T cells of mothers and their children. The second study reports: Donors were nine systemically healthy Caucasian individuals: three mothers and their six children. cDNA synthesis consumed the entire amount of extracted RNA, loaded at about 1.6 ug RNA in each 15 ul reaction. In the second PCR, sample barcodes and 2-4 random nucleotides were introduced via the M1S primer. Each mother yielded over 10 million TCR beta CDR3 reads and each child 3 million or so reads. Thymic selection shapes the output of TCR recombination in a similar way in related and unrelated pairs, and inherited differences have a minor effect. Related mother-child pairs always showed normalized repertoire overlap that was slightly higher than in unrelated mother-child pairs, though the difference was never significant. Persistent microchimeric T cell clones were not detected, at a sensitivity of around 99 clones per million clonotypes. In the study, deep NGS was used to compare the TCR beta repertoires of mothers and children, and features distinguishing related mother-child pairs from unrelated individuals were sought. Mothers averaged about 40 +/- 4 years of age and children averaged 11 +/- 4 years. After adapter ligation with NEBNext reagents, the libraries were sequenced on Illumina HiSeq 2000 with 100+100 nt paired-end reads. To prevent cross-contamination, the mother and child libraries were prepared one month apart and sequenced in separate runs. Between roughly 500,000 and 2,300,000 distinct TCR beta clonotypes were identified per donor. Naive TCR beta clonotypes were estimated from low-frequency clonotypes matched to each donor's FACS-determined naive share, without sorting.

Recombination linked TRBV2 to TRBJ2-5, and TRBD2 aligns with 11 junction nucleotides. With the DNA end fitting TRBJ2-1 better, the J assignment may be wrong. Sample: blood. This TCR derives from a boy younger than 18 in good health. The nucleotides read TGTGCCAGCAGTGGCCTAGCGGGAGGAGGAAATGAGCAGTTCTTC. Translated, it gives CASSGLAGGGNEQFF.